The rows below give T cell receptor beta chains drawn from one sample of a study of blood T cell repertoires in COVID-19. Clones were read by immunoSEQ multiplex PCR, and TCRdb kept only the in-frame ones, dropping some. Here the sample spans roughly 130,000 clones, around 87% being singletons. The sequencing sample was made of peripheral blood. The receptors come from an older woman with acute or convalescent COVID-19. Both conserved end residues are part of each CDR3. The D gene is left open where the match is weak. Size tells how often a clone was seen (once, few, many) or the class of an expanded clone, and some rows leave it out.

j_gene: TRBJ2-3; abundance: .; d_gene: .; v_gene: TRBV6-5; CDR3aa: CASSFPGTDTQYF; CDR3nt: TGTGCCAGCAGTTTCCCAGGCACAGATACGCAGTATTTT
j_gene: TRBJ1-5; abundance: .; d_gene: .; v_gene: TRBV4-1; CDR3aa: CASSLGGRDQPQHF; CDR3nt: TGCGCCAGCAGCCTGGGGGGGCGAGATCAGCCCCAGCATTTT
j_gene: TRBJ2-5; abundance: .; d_gene: TRBD2; v_gene: TRBV10-1; CDR3aa: CASSESAGGQETQYF; CDR3nt: TGCGCCAGCAGTGAGTCCGCGGGAGGCCAAGAGACCCAGTACTTC
j_gene: TRBJ2-7; abundance: .; d_gene: TRBD2; v_gene: TRBV3-1/TRBV3-2; CDR3aa: CASSQGTSGRMQYF; CDR3nt: TGTGCCAGCAGCCAGGGGACTAGCGGGAGGATGCAGTACTTC
j_gene: TRBJ2-1; abundance: .; d_gene: .; v_gene: TRBV10-2; CDR3aa: CASSEVSTVYNEQFF; CDR3nt: TGCGCCAGCAGTGAGGTCAGTACAGTATACAATGAGCAGTTCTTC
j_gene: TRBJ1-3; abundance: once; d_gene: .; v_gene: TRBV19; CDR3aa: CASSKWVRGGPSGNTIYF; CDR3nt: TGTGCCAGTAGTAAATGGGTCCGAGGAGGGCCCTCTGGAAACACCATATATTTT
j_gene: TRBJ2-3; abundance: .; d_gene: .; v_gene: TRBV21-1; CDR3aa: CASSKARTADTQYF; CDR3nt: TGTGCCAGCAGCAAAGCGCGAACAGCAGATACGCAGTATTTT
j_gene: TRBJ1-2; abundance: .; d_gene: .; v_gene: TRBV5-1; CDR3aa: CASSLRQLPNYGYTF; CDR3nt: TGCGCCAGCAGCCTACGACAGCTGCCCAACTATGGCTACACCTTC
j_gene: TRBJ1-1; abundance: once; d_gene: .; v_gene: TRBV28; CDR3aa: CASSTRFRAGVITEAFF; CDR3nt: TGTGCCAGCAGTACCCGTTTCAGGGCAGGGGTAATCACTGAAGCTTTCTTT
j_gene: TRBJ2-1; abundance: .; d_gene: TRBD2; v_gene: TRBV4-2; CDR3aa: CASSQSSGRARDEQFF; CDR3nt: TGTGCCAGCAGCCAATCTAGCGGGAGGGCCCGGGATGAGCAGTTCTTC
j_gene: TRBJ1-1; abundance: .; d_gene: TRBD1; v_gene: TRBV7-9; CDR3aa: CASSLSGGWTEAFF; CDR3nt: TGTGCCAGCAGCTTATCAGGGGGGTGGACTGAAGCTTTCTTT
j_gene: TRBJ2-1; abundance: .; d_gene: TRBD1; v_gene: TRBV28; CDR3aa: CASSLFRTGYNEQFF; CDR3nt: TGTGCCAGCAGTTTGTTCAGGACAGGCTACAATGAGCAGTTCTTC
j_gene: TRBJ1-1; abundance: .; d_gene: TRBD1; v_gene: TRBV5-4; CDR3aa: CASSPLQGAGEAFF; CDR3nt: TGTGCCAGCAGCCCACTACAGGGGGCGGGTGAAGCTTTCTTT
j_gene: TRBJ1-4; abundance: .; d_gene: .; v_gene: TRBV19; CDR3aa: CATIRDEKLFF; CDR3nt: TGTGCCACCATCAGGGATGAAAAACTGTTTTTT
j_gene: TRBJ2-5; abundance: once; d_gene: .; v_gene: TRBV3-1/TRBV3-2; CDR3aa: CASSQTFDSPGTQYF; CDR3nt: TGTGCCAGCAGCCAAACCTTCGACTCCCCGGGGACCCAGTACTTC
j_gene: TRBJ2-7; abundance: .; d_gene: .; v_gene: TRBV6-5; CDR3aa: CASSAAGRNEQYF; CDR3nt: TGTGCCAGTTCGGCCGCGGGTAGGAACGAGCAGTACTTC
j_gene: TRBJ2-1; abundance: .; d_gene: TRBD2; v_gene: TRBV25-1; CDR3aa: CASHRTSGNLVF; CDR3nt: TGTGCCAGCCATAGGACTAGCGGGAACTTAGTCTTC
j_gene: TRBJ1-4; abundance: few; d_gene: TRBD1; v_gene: TRBV28; CDR3aa: CASQGGWDKLFF; CDR3nt: TGTGCCAGCCAGGGGGGTTGGGACAAACTGTTTTTT
j_gene: TRBJ2-3; abundance: .; d_gene: TRBD1; v_gene: TRBV6-6; CDR3aa: CASRGGQGTDTQYF; CDR3nt: TGTGCCAGCAGGGGGGGACAGGGTACAGATACGCAGTATTTT
j_gene: TRBJ2-2; abundance: .; d_gene: .; v_gene: TRBV19; CDR3aa: CASSVISPGELFF; CDR3nt: TGTGCCAGTAGTGTTATTTCTCCCGGGGAGCTGTTTTTT
j_gene: TRBJ1-1; abundance: .; d_gene: TRBD1; v_gene: TRBV29-1; CDR3aa: CSVQETGGTEAFF; CDR3nt: TGCAGCGTACAGGAGACAGGGGGGACTGAAGCTTTCTTT
j_gene: TRBJ1-1; abundance: .; d_gene: .; v_gene: TRBV5-1; CDR3aa: CASSLSSANTEAFF; CDR3nt: TGCGCCAGCAGCCTCTCCAGCGCCAACACTGAAGCTTTCTTT
j_gene: TRBJ2-1; abundance: .; d_gene: TRBD2; v_gene: TRBV5-5; CDR3aa: CASSLGVAGAWSSYNEQFF; CDR3nt: TGTGCCAGCAGCTTGGGGGTAGCGGGAGCGTGGAGCTCCTACAATGAGCAGTTCTTC
j_gene: TRBJ1-2; abundance: .; d_gene: TRBD1; v_gene: TRBV29-1; CDR3aa: CSVLQGAGRDRWGYTF; CDR3nt: TGCAGCGTTTTACAGGGGGCGGGGCGGGATAGATGGGGCTACACCTTC
j_gene: TRBJ1-2; abundance: .; d_gene: TRBD1; v_gene: TRBV15; CDR3aa: CATSREGQGAAYTF; CDR3nt: TGTGCCACCAGCAGAGAGGGACAGGGGGCTGCCTACACCTTC
j_gene: TRBJ1-3; abundance: .; d_gene: .; v_gene: TRBV6-5; CDR3aa: CASRGGPSGNTIYF; CDR3nt: TGTGCCAGCAGGGGAGGACCCTCTGGAAACACCATATATTTT
j_gene: TRBJ2-3; abundance: .; d_gene: TRBD2; v_gene: TRBV9; CDR3aa: CASSEPRGGRTNTQYF; CDR3nt: TGTGCCAGCAGCGAGCCACGCGGCGGGAGGACGAATACGCAGTATTTT
j_gene: TRBJ1-2; abundance: .; d_gene: .; v_gene: TRBV6-5; CDR3aa: CASGREPSGYTF; CDR3nt: TGTGCCAGCGGCAGGGAACCTAGTGGCTACACCTTC
j_gene: TRBJ2-1; abundance: .; d_gene: .; v_gene: TRBV19; CDR3aa: CASSPMGFASAYNEQFF; CDR3nt: TGTGCCAGTAGCCCAATGGGGTTTGCTAGCGCTTACAATGAGCAGTTCTTC
j_gene: TRBJ1-2; abundance: .; d_gene: .; v_gene: TRBV19; CDR3aa: CASSIGPRGRNYGYTF; CDR3nt: TGTGCCAGTAGTATTGGACCGCGGGGGAGGAACTATGGCTACACCTTC
j_gene: TRBJ1-2; abundance: once; d_gene: .; v_gene: TRBV2; CDR3aa: CASSVATVAGYTF; CDR3nt: TGTGCCAGCAGTGTGGCGACGGTAGCTGGCTACACCTTC